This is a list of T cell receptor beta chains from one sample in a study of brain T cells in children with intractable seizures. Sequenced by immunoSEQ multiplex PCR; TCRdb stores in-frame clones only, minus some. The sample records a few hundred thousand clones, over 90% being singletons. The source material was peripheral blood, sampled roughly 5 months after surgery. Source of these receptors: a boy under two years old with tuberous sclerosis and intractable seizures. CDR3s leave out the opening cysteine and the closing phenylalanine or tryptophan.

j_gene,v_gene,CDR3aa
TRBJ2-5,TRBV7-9,ASSLVRDQETQY
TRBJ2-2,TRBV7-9,ASSLEHQRTGELF
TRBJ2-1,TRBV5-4,ASSRAPGTGLHNEQF
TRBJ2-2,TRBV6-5,ASSYSEGAGELF
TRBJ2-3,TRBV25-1,ASSELLARLDTQY
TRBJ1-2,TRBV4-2,ASSQDNRGYGYT
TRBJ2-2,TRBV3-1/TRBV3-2,ASSFGLAATGELF
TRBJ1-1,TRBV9,ASSVFGGTGMNTEAF
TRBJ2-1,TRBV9,ASSPGLAGASYNEQF
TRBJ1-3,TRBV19,ASSTTDGLLN
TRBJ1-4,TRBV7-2,ASSPGTVGTEKLF
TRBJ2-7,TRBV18,ASSPSAEGIYEQY
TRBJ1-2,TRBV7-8,ASSFYSGQGHPNDYT
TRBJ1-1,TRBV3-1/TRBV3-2,ASSQGRRGYSVNTEAF
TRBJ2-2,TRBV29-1,SARGALTGELF
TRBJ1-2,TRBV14,ANRTYRSGYGYT
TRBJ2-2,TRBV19,ASSGQGDFGELF
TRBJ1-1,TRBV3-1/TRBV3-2,ASSTWTANTEAF
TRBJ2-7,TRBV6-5,ASSFRDSIYEQY
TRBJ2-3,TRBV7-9,ASSPGQSSTDTQY
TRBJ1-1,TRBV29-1,SVDKNTEAF
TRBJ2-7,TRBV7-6,ASSLDPGGPYEQY
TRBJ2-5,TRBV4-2,ASSQEGRGPETQY
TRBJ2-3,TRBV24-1,ATSDPRLPGADTQY
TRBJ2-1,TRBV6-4,ASSVDRGGNEQF
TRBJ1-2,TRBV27,ASRYQTGGGYT
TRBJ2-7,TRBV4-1,ASSQDRDTSYEQY
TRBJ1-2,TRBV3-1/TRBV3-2,ASSLLSGNYGYT
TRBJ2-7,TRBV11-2,ASSSLDQHYEQY
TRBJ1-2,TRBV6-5,ASGQGIYSSYGYT
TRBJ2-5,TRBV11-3,ASSLGGGSGRAAQETQY
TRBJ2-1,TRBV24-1,ATSGYSSSYNEQF
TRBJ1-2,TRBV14,ASSSGQVYGYT
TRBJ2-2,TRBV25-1,ASSSMPGLAGGIGELF
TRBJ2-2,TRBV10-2,ASSLRVPGELF
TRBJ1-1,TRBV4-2,ASSQDRGHLNTEAF
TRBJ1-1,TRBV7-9,ASSLTLNTEAF
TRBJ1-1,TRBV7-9,ASSPQGTSGTEAF
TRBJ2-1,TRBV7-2,ASSLELFHEQF
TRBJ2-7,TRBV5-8,ASNYLRVSSSYEQY
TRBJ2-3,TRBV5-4,ASSFGVREGDTQY
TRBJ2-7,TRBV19,ASSTGTGYYEQY